This T cell receptor beta chain was captured by sequencing in a study of cytomegalovirus exposure and HLA in healthy donors. CDR1 and CDR2 from the germline V gene are MNHEY and SVGAGI. V shed 5 bases and J 0 bases; nucleotides not matched to a gene: 3. CDR3 length equals 15 residues. The PCR ran on 60 Vbeta and 13 Jbeta primers. The repertoire was sequenced with immunoSEQ multiplex PCR; TCRdb's copy has only in-frame clones and lacks some. The sample includes about 200,000 clones, 65% to 85% of them seen just once. The V call is TRBV6-5, the J call TRBJ1-1; 10 nucleotides align to TRBD1. Sequencing used PBMCs. This receptor was obtained from a woman between 25 and 40 years old in good health and CMV-seronegative. The CDR3 DNA follows: TGTGCCAGCAGTCGGGACAGGGGTTTGAACACTGAAGCTTTCTTT. Amino acid sequence: CASSRDRGLNTEAFF.